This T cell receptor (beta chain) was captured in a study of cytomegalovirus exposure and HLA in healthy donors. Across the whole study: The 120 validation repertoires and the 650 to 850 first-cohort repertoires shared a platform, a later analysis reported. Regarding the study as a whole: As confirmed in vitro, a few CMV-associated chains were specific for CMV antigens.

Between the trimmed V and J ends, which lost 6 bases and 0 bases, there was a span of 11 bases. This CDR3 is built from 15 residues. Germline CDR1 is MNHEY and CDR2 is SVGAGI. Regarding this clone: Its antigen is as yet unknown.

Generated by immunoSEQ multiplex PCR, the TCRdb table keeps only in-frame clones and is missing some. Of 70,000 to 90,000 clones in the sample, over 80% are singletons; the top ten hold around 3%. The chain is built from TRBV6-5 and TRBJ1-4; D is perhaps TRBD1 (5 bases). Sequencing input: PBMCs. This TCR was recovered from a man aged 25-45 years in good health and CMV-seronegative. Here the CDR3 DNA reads TGTGCCAGCAGCCCGACAGTTGCAACTAATGAAAAACTGTTTTTT. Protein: CASSPTVATNEKLFF.